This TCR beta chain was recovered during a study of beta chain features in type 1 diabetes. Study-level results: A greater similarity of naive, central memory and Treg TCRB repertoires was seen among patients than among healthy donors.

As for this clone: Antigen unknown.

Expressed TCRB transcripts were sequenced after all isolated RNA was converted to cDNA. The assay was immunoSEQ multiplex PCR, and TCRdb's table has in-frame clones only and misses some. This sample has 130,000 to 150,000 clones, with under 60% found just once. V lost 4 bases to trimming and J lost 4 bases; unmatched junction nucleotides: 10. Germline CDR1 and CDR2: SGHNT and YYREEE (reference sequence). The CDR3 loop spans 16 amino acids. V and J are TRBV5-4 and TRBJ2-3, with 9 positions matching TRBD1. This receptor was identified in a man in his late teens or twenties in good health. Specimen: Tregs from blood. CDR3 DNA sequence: TGTGCCAGCAGCGCGGGGGACAGGGAGGAGGCAGATACGCAGTATTTT. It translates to CASSAGDREEADTQYF.